The 13 T cell receptor beta chains below come from one sample, sequenced in a study of T cells in Graves' hyperthyroidism and ophthalmopathy. Amplification of TCR beta CDR3 regions used RNA as the template. HTBI primers were the set used in a first-round RT-PCR of the TCR CDR3. One entry per CDR3 protein results from TCRdb running MiXCR on the multiplex PCR reads. The sample consists of 450,000 to 700,000 distinct CDR3 sequences, around 45% of them appearing once. Input material: peripheral blood or thyroid tissue (not recorded which). The origin of the receptors is a woman aged 18-35 years with Graves' hyperthyroidism.

The chain recombines TRBV7-8 with TRBJ1-4; 8 bases map to TRBD1. Germline loops: CDR1 SGHVS, CDR2 FQNEAQ. The CDR3 covers 15 residues. The V gene end was trimmed by 3 bases and the J gene end by 6 bases; junction bases not matched to a gene: 6. CDR3 nucleotide sequence: TGTGCCAGCAGCTTCGGGGACAGGACAGATGAAAAACTGTTTTTT. Translating it yields CASSFGDRTDEKLFF. Full variable domain (remainder filled in from reference TRBV7-8 and TRBJ1-4): GAGVSQSPRYKVAKRGQDVALRCDPISGHVSLFWYQQALGQGPEFLTYFQNEAQLDKSGLPSDRFFAERPEGSVSTLKIQRTQQEDSAVYLCASSFGDRTDEKLFFGSGTQLSVL.

The CDR3 coding sequence is TGTGCCATCAGCCCAGACAGGGAAGCGGAGACCCAGTACTTC. As protein: CAISPDREAETQYF. The J gene is TRBJ2-5, the V gene TRBV10-3, with 7 bases lining up with TRBD1. V dropped 6 bases and J dropped 5; count of bases not matched to a gene: 9. Germline-derived CDR1 and CDR2 are ENHRY and SYGVKD. The CDR3 is 14 residues long.

This clonotype was seen at least ten times. The chain couples TRBV4-2 to TRBJ1-3; D is unclear. Germline CDR1 is LGHNA and CDR2 is YNFKEQ. V was shortened by 1 base and J by 16 bases, with 23 bases between the two germline ends. CDR3 length: 15 amino acids. For the CDR3, the DNA is TGTGCCAGCAGCCAAGGACCCGGGAGCAGCACCTTGAAGTATTTT. Translation: CASSQGPGSSTLKYF.

V is TRBV29-1 and J is TRBJ1-5, with 9 bases matching TRBD1. The germline V gene encodes CDR1 SQVTM and CDR2 ANQGSEA. The ends lost 8 bases at V and 7 bases at J; junction bases unmatched: 6. The CDR3 sequence is 12 residues long. The CDR3 DNA reads TGCAGCTTGGGACAGGGAAAGCAGCCCCAGCATTTT. Amino acid sequence: CSLGQGKQPQHF.

This sequence joins TRBV14 and TRBJ2-5; D is unresolved. The ends were cut back, 2 bases at V and 4 bases at J, with 14 bases in the middle. Germline CDR1 reads SGHDN; CDR2 reads FVKESK. The CDR3 runs to 15 residues. Here the CDR3 DNA reads TGTGCCAGCAGCCAACCCAAAGCTTTGGGAGAGACCCAGTACTTC. It yields the protein CASSQPKALGETQYF. Looking up the rest from reference TRBV14 and TRBJ2-5 gives the full variable domain: EAGVTQFPSHSVIEKGQTVTLRCDPISGHDNLYWYRRVMGKEIKFLLHFVKESKQDESGMPNNRFLAERTGGTYSTLKVQPAELEDSGVYFCASSQPKALGETQYFGPGTRLLVL.

A note on this clonotype: A much bigger clone sits one base away, suggesting this may be a read error. The chain combines TRBV7-9 with TRBJ2-7; D remains unclear. From germline, CDR1 is SEHNR and CDR2 FQNEAQ (reference sequence). V was shortened by 5 bases and J by 5 bases, with 7 bases between the two germline ends. The CDR3 length is 11 residues. CDR3 sequence: CASSPLDEQYF. CDR3 nucleotide sequence: TGTGCCAGCAGCCCCCTCGACGAGCAGTACTTC.

This clonotype was found a few times. This chain uses TRBV4-2 with TRBJ2-5; the D call may be TRBD1 or TRBD2 (5 bases each). V was clipped by 11 bases and J by 5 bases, with 15 bases between them. The CDR3 has 12 amino acids. CDR1 is LGHNA and CDR2 is YNFKEQ in the germline V gene. CDR3 in DNA: TGTGCCTGCAATCCGGGACCCGAGACCCAGTACTTC. Amino acid sequence: CACNPGPETQYF.

This rearrangement joins TRBV19 to TRBJ2-7; D remains ambiguous. Between the trimmed V and J ends, which lost 3 bases and 1 base, there was a span of 10 bases. This CDR3 region has 14 residues. The germline V gene encodes CDR1 LNHDA and CDR2 SQIVND (reference sequence). The CDR3, as DNA: TGTGCCAGTAGTATGGATGGCAGATCCTACGAGCAGTACTTC. The encoded protein is CASSMDGRSYEQYF. The variable domain in full, with the rest retrieved from reference TRBV19 and TRBJ2-7, is DGGITQSPKYLFRKEGQNVTLSCEQNLNHDAMYWYRQDPGQGLRLIYYSQIVNDFQKGDIAEGYSVSREKKESFPLTVTSAQKNPTAFYLCASSMDGRSYEQYFGPGTRLTVT.

Points on this clonotype: A clone one base away is much larger, so this may be a read error. It is likely a read error, because the conserved phenylalanine at the end of the CDR3 is missing. The chain links TRBV6-5 to TRBJ1-1, with 11 bases aligning to TRBD1. Germline assignment: CDR1 MNHEY and CDR2 SVGAGI. The ends lost 4 bases at V and 4 bases at J; junction bases unmatched: 8. The CDR3 runs 16 residues. The CDR3 sequence: CASSFGQGAWGTEAFL. Written as DNA, the CDR3 is TGTGCCAGCAGTTTTGGACAGGGGGCTTGGGGCACTGAAGCTTTCCTT.

This clonotype was recorded at least ten times. The J gene is TRBJ1-2, the V gene TRBV10-3; D not certain. This CDR3 is built from 15 residues. V was shortened by 2 bases and J by 2 bases, with 12 bases between the two germline ends. CDR1 ENHRY and CDR2 SYGVKD come from the germline V gene. The CDR3 protein is CAISETLATNYGYTF. For the CDR3, the DNA is TGTGCCATCAGTGAGACTCTGGCAACGAACTATGGCTACACCTTC.

The chain uses TRBV5-1 and TRBJ2-7; 7 positions match TRBD1. Germline V gene sequence: CDR1 SGHRS, CDR2 YFSETQ. The CDR3 is made up of 15 amino acids. The junction had 7 bases not matched to a gene; V was cut back by 4 bases and J by 0 bases. The DNA of the CDR3 is TGCGCCAGCAGCCGGACAGGTGACTCCTCCTACGAGCAGTACTTC. Translating it yields CASSRTGDSSYEQYF.

This clonotype was picked up a small number of times. The V call is TRBV15, the J call TRBJ2-1, with 12 bases fitting TRBD2. After removal of 9 bases from V and 7 bases from J, the junction contained 7 bases not matched to a gene. Germline CDR1 is LNHNV and CDR2 is YYDKDF (reference sequence). The CDR3 contains 14 residues. This CDR3 is CATTLAGGLNEQFF. The CDR3 coding sequence is TGTGCCACTACACTAGCGGGAGGACTGAATGAGCAGTTCTTC.

This chain connects TRBV30 to TRBJ1-5; D not certain. Germline loops: CDR1 GTSNPN, CDR2 SVGIG (reference sequence). Trimming took 3 bases from V and 4 from J, leaving 7 bases between them. The CDR3 is 12 amino acids. CDR3 coding DNA: TGTGCCTGGAGCGCTGGGAATCAGCCCCAGCATTTT. As protein: CAWSAGNQPQHF.